The 10 T cell receptor beta chains below were found in one sample sequenced in a study of sequential checkpoint blockade in melanoma. The data were produced by immunoSEQ multiplex PCR, yet TCRdb's version contains in-frame clones alone and is incomplete. The profile shows about 22,000 clones, 55% to 70% of them singletons. Treatment specified: randomized to nivolumab then ipilimumab (arm A) or the reverse (arm B). The material was CD8+ T cells sorted from blood (inferred from file names), obtained from a patient given nivolumab and ipilimumab in sequence. These TCRs come from a human donor with melanoma.

This clone has just a few counts. The chain combines TRBV28 with TRBJ2-7; perhaps TRBD2 as D (6 bases). V dropped 6 bases and J dropped 3 bases, with 18 bases sitting between them. The length of the CDR3 is 15 residues. The V gene's germline CDR1 is MDHEN and CDR2 SYDVKM. The CDR3, as DNA: TGTGCCAGCAGCTCCGGGGGTGGGGGTTTCTACGAGCAGTACGTC. It is translated as CASSSGGGGFYEQYV.

This clone was detected a few times. The chain couples TRBV13 to TRBJ1-1; 7 bases map to TRBD1. From germline, CDR1 is PRHDT and CDR2 FYEKMQ (reference sequence). The CDR3 is made up of 15 amino acids. V trimming: 6 bases; J trimming: 2 bases; junction bases outside the gene matches: 9. CDR3 nucleotides: TGTGCCAGCAGTGAAGATGGGACAGTAAACACTGAAGCTTTCTTT. Amino acids: CASSEDGTVNTEAFF.

V usage is TRBV9 and J usage is TRBJ2-5, with D unclear. This CDR3 contains 13 residues. Germline loops: CDR1 SGDLS, CDR2 YYNGEE. Deletions cut 4 bases from V and 1 base from J, with 8 bases between. The CDR3 DNA follows: TGTGCCAGCAGCTCCACCGGCCAAGAGACCCAGTACTTC. It specifies CASSSTGQETQYF.

J is TRBJ2-3 and V is TRBV18; 9 positions match TRBD1. This CDR3 is built from 15 residues. V lost 5 bases, J lost 7 bases, and 10 bases stayed unmatched. Germline V gives CDR1 KGHSH, CDR2 LQKENI. The CDR3 DNA follows: TGTGCCAGCTCAGGGTCAACAGGGACAGGGAATACGCAGTATTTT. Translated: CASSGSTGTGNTQYF. Based on the CDR3 plus reference TRBV18 and TRBJ2-3, the full variable domain is NAGVMQNPRHLVRRRGQEARLRCSPMKGHSHVYWYRQLPEEGLKFMVYLQKENIIDESGMPKERFSAEFPKEGPSILRIQQVVRGDSAAYFCASSGSTGTGNTQYFGPGTRLTVL.

DNA of the CDR3: TGTGCCACCTCCCCAGGACCGGACCGGGGGCCCCTCCACTTT. Amino acids: CATSPGPDRGPLHF. This chain connects TRBV21-1 to TRBJ1-6. TRBV21-1 is flagged as a pseudogene. The CDR3 extends over 14 amino acids.

This sequence joins TRBV27 and TRBJ1-5, with 7 nucleotides matching TRBD1. CDR3 length equals 13 residues. V was clipped by 8 bases and J by 2 bases; unmatched bases: 3. Germline V gene data show CDR1 as MNHEY and CDR2 as SMNVEV (reference sequence). The CDR3 DNA is TGTGCCAGCGCGACAGGGCGCAATCAGCCCCAGCATTTT. This codes for CASATGRNQPQHF.

This sequence joins TRBV9 and TRBJ2-3; D possibly corresponds to TRBD1 (6 bases). The CDR3 is made up of 15 amino acids. V was trimmed by 4 bases and J by 6 bases, leaving 18 bases between them. The V gene's germline CDR1 is SGDLS and CDR2 YYNGEE. CDR3 sequence (DNA): TGTGCCAGCAGCCCCCCAGGGGTCAGTATTGATACGCAGTATTTT. This gives the protein CASSPPGVSIDTQYF.

This clone has just a few counts. The CDR3 is CASSSRQGPASGANVLTF. For the CDR3, the DNA is TGTGCCAGCAGCTCCCGACAGGGGCCGGCGTCTGGGGCCAACGTCCTGACTTTC. The chain joins TRBV5-4 to TRBJ2-6; 8 bases match TRBD1. This CDR3 comprises 18 residues. Germline loops: CDR1 SGHNT, CDR2 YYREEE (reference sequence). The V gene end was trimmed by 3 bases and the J gene end by 1 base; junction bases not matched to a gene: 9.

V usage is TRBV7-9 and J usage is TRBJ2-7; TRBD1 might be the D (5 bases). V lost 5 bases, J lost 2 bases, and 10 bases lay in between. CDR3 size: 13 residues. From germline, CDR1 is SEHNR and CDR2 FQNEAQ (reference sequence). CDR3 residues: CASSHQGTYEQYF. The CDR3 region has the DNA TGTGCCAGCAGCCACCAGGGTACCTACGAGCAGTACTTC.

This clone was seen a single time. J is TRBJ2-5 and V is TRBV27; perhaps TRBD2 as D (5 bases). CDR3 size: 15 residues. In germline, CDR1 is MNHEY, CDR2 SMNVEV (reference sequence). Trimming removed 2 bases at V and 5 bases at J, with 15 bases between. CDR3 sequence: CASSLTGSSGETQYF. The CDR3 bases are TGTGCCAGCAGTTTAACGGGGTCGTCCGGGGAGACCCAGTACTTC.